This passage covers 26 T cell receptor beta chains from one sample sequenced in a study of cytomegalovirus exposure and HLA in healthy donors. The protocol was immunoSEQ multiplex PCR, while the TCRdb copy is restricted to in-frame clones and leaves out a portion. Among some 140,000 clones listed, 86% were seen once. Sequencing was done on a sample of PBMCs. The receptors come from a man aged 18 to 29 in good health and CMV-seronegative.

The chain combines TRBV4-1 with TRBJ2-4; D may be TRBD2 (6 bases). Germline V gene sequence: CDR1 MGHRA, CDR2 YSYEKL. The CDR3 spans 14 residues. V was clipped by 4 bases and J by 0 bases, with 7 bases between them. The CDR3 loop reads CASSPGAAKNIQYF. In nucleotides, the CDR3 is TGCGCCAGCAGCCCGGGAGCAGCCAAAAACATTCAGTACTTC.

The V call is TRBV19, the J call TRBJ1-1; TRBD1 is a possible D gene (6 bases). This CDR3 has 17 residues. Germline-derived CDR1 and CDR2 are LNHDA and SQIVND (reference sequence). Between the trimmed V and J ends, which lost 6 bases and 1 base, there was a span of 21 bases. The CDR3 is CASRTGQTPRPNTEAFF. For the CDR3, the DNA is TGTGCCAGTAGGACAGGACAGACCCCTAGGCCGAACACTGAAGCTTTCTTT.

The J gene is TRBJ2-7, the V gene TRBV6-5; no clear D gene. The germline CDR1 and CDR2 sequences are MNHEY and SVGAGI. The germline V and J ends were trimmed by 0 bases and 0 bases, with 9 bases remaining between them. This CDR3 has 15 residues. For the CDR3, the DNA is TGTGCCAGCAGTTACTCGGCAGTTTACTCCTACGAGCAGTACTTC. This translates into CASSYSAVYSYEQYF.

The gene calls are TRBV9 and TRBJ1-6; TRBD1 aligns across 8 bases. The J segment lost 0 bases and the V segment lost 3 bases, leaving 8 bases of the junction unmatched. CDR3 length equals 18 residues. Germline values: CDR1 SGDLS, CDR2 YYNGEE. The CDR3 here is CASSAGTGLSSYNSPLHF. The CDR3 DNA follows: TGTGCCAGCAGCGCAGGGACAGGCTTGAGCTCCTATAATTCACCCCTCCACTTT.

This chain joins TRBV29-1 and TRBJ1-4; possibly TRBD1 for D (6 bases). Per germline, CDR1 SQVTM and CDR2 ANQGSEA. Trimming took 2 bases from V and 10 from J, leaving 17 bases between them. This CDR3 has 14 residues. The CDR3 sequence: CSVENRQGGGKLFF. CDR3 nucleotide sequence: TGCAGCGTTGAAAATCGCCAGGGAGGGGGAAAACTGTTTTTT. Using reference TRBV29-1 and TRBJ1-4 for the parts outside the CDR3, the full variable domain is SAVISQKPSRDICQRGTSLTIQCQVDSQVTMMFWYRQQPGQSLTLIATANQGSEATYESGFVIDKFPISRPNLTFSTLTVSNMSPEDSSIYLCSVENRQGGGKLFFGSGTQLSVL.

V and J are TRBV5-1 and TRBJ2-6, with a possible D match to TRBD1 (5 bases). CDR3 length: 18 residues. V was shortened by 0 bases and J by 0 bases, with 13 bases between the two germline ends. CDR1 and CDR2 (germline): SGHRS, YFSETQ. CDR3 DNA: TGCGCCAGCAGCTTGGAGGCCAGGGTTTACTCTGGGGCCAACGTCCTGACTTTC. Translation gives CASSLEARVYSGANVLTF.

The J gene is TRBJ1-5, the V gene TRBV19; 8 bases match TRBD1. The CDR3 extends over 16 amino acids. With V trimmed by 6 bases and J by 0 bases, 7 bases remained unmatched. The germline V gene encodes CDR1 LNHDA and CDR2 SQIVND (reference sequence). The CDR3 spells CASRTTGVNSNQPQHF. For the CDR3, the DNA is TGTGCCAGTAGGACGACAGGGGTTAATAGCAATCAGCCCCAGCATTTT.

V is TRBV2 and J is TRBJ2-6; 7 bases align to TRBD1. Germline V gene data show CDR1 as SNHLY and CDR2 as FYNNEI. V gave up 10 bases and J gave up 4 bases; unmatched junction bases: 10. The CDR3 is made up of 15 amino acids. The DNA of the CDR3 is TGTGCCACCGGGGACCAGGGGGAAGGGGCCAACGTCCTGACTTTC. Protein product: CATGDQGEGANVLTF.

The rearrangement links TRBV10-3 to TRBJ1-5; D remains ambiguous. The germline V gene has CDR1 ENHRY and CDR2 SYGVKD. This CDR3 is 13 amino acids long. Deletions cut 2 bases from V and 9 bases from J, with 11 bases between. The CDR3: CAISELWAGPQHF. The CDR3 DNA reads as TGTGCCATCAGTGAGCTCTGGGCTGGGCCCCAGCATTTT.

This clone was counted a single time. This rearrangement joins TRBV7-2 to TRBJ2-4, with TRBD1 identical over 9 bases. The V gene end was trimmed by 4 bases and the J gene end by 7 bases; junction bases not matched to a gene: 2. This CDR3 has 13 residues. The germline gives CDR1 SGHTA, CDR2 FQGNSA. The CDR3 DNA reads TGTGCCAGCAGCTGGGACAGGGCTAACATTCAGTACTTC. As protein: CASSWDRANIQYF. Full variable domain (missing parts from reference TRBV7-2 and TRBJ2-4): GAGVSQSPSNKVTEKGKDVELRCDPISGHTALYWYRQSLGQGLEFLIYFQGNSAPDKSGLPSDRFSAERTGGSVSTLTIQRTQQEDSAVYLCASSWDRANIQYFGAGTRLSVL.

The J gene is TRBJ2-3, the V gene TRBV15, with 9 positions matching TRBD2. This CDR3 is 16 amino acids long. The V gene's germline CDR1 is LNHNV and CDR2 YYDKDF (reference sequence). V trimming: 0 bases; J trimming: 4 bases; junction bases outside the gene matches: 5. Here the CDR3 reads CATSRDPAGGPDTQYF. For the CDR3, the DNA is TGTGCCACCAGCAGAGATCCCGCGGGAGGGCCAGATACGCAGTATTTT.

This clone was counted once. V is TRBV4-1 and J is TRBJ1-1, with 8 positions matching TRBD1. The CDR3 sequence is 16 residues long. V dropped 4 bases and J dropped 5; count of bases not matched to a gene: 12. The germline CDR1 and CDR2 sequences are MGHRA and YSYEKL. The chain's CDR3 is CASSPTGQGVRTEAFF. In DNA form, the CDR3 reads TGCGCCAGCAGCCCAACAGGACAGGGAGTGAGAACTGAAGCTTTCTTT.

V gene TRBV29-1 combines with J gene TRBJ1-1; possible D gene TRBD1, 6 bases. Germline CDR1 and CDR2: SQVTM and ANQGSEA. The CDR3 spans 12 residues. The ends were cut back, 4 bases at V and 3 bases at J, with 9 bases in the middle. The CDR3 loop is CSVVKGDTEAFF. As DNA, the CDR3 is TGCAGCGTTGTCAAGGGGGACACTGAAGCTTTCTTT.

The CDR3 DNA follows: TGTGCCATCAGACATACAGGGGTCGACACCGGGGAGCTGTTTTTT. Residues: CAIRHTGVDTGELFF. This sequence joins TRBV10-3 and TRBJ2-2; TRBD1 agrees at 7 bases. Germline CDR1 and CDR2: ENHRY and SYGVKD. The CDR3 has 15 residues. Germline trimming cut 6 bases from V and 3 bases from J; bases unmatched to any gene: 7.

CDR3 nucleotide sequence: TGTGCCGGGGGAGGGGGCACTGAAGCTTTCTTT. Translation gives CAGGGGTEAFF. The chain recombines TRBV10-3 with TRBJ1-1; possible D gene TRBD1, 6 bases. Per the germline V gene, CDR1 is ENHRY and CDR2 is SYGVKD. The CDR3 sequence is 11 residues long. Trimming pared 11 bases from V and 4 bases from J, leaving 11 bases between.

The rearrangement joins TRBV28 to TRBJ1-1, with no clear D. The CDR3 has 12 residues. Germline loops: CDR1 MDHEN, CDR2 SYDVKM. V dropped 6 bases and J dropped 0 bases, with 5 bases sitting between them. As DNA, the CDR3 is TGTGCCAGCAGACTTATGAACACTGAAGCTTTCTTT. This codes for CASRLMNTEAFF.

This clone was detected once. CDR3 region: CASSLVSEAFF. The CDR3 nucleotides are TGTGCCAGCAGCTTGGTCAGTGAAGCTTTCTTT. The gene calls are TRBV5-8 and TRBJ1-1; no definite D call. The V end lost 0 bases, the J end lost 7 bases, and 4 bases lay between the germline ends. CDR1 SGHTS and CDR2 YDEGEE come from the germline V gene. The CDR3 spans 11 residues. Full variable domain (outside the CDR3, taken from reference TRBV5-8 and TRBJ1-1): EAGVTQSPTHLIKTRGQQATLRCSPISGHTSVYWYQQALGLGLQFLLWYDEGEERNRGNFPPRFSGRQFPNYSSELNVNALELEDSALYLCASSLVSEAFFGQGTRLTVV.

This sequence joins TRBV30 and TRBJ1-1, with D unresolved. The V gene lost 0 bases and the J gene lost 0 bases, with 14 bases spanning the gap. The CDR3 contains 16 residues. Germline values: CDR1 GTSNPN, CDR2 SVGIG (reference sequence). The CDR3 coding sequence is TGTGCCTGGAGTGTACTTGCGGAGTGGGTGAACACTGAAGCTTTCTTT. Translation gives CAWSVLAEWVNTEAFF.

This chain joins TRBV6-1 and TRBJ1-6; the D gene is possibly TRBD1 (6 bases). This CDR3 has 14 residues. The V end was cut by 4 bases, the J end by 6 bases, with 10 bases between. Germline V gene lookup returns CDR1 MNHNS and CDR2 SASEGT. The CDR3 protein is CASSGDIGNSPLHF. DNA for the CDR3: TGTGCCAGCAGTGGGGACATTGGTAATTCACCCCTCCACTTT.

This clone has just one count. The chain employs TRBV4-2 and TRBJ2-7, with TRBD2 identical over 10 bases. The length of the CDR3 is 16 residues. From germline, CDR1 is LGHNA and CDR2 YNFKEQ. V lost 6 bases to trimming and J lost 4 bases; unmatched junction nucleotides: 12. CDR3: CASREEAGGLGYEQYF. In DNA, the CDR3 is TGTGCCAGCAGGGAGGAAGCGGGGGGGCTTGGGTACGAGCAGTACTTC.

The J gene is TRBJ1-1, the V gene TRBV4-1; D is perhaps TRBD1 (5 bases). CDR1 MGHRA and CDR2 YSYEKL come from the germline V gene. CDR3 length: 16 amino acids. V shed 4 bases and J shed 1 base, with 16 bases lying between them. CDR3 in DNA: TGCGCCAGCAGCCCTCTGGGGCGGGGGGAGAACACTGAAGCTTTCTTT. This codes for CASSPLGRGENTEAFF.

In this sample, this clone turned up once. CDR3 DNA sequence: TGCGCCAGCAGCCACCGACAGAACACCGGGGAGCTGTTTTTT. It codes for CASSHRQNTGELFF. The chain carries TRBV4-1 and TRBJ2-2; D gene uncertain. The CDR3 contains 14 residues. CDR1 and CDR2 from the germline V gene are MGHRA and YSYEKL. Trimming pared 3 bases from V and 1 base from J, leaving 6 bases between.

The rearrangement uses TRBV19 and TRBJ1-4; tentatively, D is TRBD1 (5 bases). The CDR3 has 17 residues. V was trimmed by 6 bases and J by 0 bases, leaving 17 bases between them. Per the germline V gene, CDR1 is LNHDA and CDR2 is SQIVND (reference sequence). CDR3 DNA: TGTGCCAGTAGGGACACCGGATTAGAGGCAACTAATGAAAAACTGTTTTTT. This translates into CASRDTGLEATNEKLFF.

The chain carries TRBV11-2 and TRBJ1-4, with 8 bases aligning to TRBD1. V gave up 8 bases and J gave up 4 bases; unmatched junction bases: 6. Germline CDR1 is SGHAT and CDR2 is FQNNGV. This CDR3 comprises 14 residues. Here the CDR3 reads CASAGQAINEKLFF. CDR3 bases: TGTGCCAGCGCGGGACAGGCCATTAATGAAAAACTGTTTTTT.

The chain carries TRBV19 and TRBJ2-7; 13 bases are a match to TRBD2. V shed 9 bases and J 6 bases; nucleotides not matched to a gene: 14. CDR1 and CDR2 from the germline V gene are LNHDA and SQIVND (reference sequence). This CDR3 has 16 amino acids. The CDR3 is CASTAETSGRAGEQYF. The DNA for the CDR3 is TGTGCCAGCACTGCAGAAACTAGCGGGAGGGCTGGCGAGCAGTACTTC.

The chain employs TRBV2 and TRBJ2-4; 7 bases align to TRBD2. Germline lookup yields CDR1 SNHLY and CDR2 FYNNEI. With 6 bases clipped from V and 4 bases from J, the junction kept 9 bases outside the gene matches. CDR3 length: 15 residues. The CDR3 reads CASSRDAGAKNIQYF. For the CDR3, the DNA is TGTGCCAGCAGCCGAGATGCGGGAGCTAAAAACATTCAGTACTTC.